This T cell receptor beta chain came from a study of OX40 agonist ivuxolimab in advanced cancers. A history of autoimmune disease or systemic immunosuppression excluded patients. Researchers took blood at baseline, on cycle 4 day 1, and on cycle 7 day 1. Assay: immunoSEQ multiplex PCR; the TCRdb copy retains only in-frame clones and omits some. Seen here are about 31,000 clones, roughly 86% observed once, and the top ten hold 20% to 30%. Whole-study results and caveats: The specificity for antigen of the expanded peripheral T cells was not determined. Among the nonresponders, some also had low normalized T-cell clonal expansion.

A word on this clone: Its antigen is still unknown.

This specimen consisted of CD4+ or CD8+ T cells sorted from blood, obtained in a trial of the OX40 agonist ivuxolimab. The sequence was obtained from an adult with an advanced solid tumor such as melanoma, head and neck, liver or kidney cancer.

The chain's CDR3 is CASSENPTGVGQTQYF. The CDR3 nucleotides read TGTGCCAGCAGTGAAAATCCCACAGGGGTTGGGCAGACCCAGTACTTC. The chain has TRBV6-1 and TRBJ2-5; 7 bases match TRBD1. The V and J ends lost 2 bases and 6 bases, in that order; junction bases with no gene match: 12. The CDR3 is 16 amino acids. Germline V gene data show CDR1 as MNHNS and CDR2 as SASEGT.